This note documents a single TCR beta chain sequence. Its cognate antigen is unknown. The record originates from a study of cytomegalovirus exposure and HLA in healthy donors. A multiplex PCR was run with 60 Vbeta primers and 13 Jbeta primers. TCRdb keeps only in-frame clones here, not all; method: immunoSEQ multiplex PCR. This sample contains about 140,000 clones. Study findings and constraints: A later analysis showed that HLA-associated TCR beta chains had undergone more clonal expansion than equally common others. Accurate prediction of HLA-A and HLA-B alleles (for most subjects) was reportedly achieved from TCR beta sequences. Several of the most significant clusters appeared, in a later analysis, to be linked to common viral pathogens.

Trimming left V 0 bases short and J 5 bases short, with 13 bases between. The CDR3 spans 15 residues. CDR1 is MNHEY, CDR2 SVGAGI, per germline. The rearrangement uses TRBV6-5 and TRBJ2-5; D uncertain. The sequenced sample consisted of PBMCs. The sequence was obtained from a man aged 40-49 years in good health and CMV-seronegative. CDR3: CASSYSMWPRETQYF. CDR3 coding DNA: TGTGCCAGCAGTTACTCGATGTGGCCGAGGGAGACCCAGTACTTC.